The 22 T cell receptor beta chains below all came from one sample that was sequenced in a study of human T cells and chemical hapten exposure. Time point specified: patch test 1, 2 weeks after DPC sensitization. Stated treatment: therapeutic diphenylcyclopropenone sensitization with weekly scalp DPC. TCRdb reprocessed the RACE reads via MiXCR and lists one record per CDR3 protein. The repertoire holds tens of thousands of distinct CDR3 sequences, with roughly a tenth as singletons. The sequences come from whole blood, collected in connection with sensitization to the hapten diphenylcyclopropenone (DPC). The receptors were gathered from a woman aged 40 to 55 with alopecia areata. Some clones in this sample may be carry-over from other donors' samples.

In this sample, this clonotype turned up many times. CDR3 residues: CASSRDRDSVQYF. In DNA form, the CDR3 reads TGTGCCAGCAGCCGGGACAGGGACAGTGTGCAGTACTTC. The chain combines TRBV12-3 or TRBV12-4 with TRBJ2-7, with TRBD1 matching over 9 bases. This CDR3 region has 13 residues. Trimming took 6 bases from V and 9 from J; bases not matched to a gene: 9.

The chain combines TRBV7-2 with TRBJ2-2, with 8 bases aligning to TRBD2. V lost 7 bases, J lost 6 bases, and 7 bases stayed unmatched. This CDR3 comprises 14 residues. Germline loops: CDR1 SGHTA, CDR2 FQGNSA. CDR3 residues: CASTTAGVSGELFF. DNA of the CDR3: TGTGCCAGCACCACAGCGGGGGTGTCCGGGGAGCTGTTTTTT.

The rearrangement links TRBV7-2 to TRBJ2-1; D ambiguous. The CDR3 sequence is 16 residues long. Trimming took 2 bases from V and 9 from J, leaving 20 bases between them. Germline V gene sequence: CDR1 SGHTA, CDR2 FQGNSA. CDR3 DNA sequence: TGTGCCAGCAGCTTACTCAACGACTCACCCCCCAGTGAGCAGTTCTTC. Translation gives CASSLLNDSPPSEQFF.

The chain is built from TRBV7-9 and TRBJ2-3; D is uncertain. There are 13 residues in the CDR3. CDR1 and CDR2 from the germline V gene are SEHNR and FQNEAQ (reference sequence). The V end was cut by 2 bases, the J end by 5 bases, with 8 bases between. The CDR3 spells CASSLYREDTQYF. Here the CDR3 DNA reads TGTGCCAGCAGCTTATATAGGGAAGATACGCAGTATTTT. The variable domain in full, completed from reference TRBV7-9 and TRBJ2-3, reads DTGVSQNPRHKITKRGQNVTFRCDPISEHNRLYWYRQTLGQGPEFLTYFQNEAQLEKSRLLSDRFSAERPKGSFSTLEIQRTEQGDSAMYLCASSLYREDTQYFGPGTRLTVL.

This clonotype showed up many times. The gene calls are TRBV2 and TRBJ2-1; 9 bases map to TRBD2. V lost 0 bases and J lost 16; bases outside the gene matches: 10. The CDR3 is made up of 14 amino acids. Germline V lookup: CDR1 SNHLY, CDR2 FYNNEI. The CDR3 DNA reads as TGTGCCAGCAGTGAAGCCGAGGCTAGCGGGGTCATTTTCTTC. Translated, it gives CASSEAEASGVIFF.

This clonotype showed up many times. The CDR3 DNA reads TGCAGTGCTAGACTCGTGACAGGGCGCCCTGGAAACACCATATATTTT. Its translation is CSARLVTGRPGNTIYF. V and J are TRBV20-1 and TRBJ1-3, with 7 bases fitting TRBD1. CDR1 is DFQATT and CDR2 is SNEGSKA in the germline V gene (reference sequence). The CDR3 runs 16 residues. The V and J ends lost 2 bases and 2 bases, in that order; junction bases with no gene match: 9.

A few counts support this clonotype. The CDR3 sequence: CASSQAASTDTQYF. CDR3 nucleotide sequence: TGCGCCAGCAGCCAAGCAGCGAGCACAGATACGCAGTATTTT. The chain uses TRBV4-1 and TRBJ2-3; D call uncertain. Trimming stripped 1 base from V and 0 bases from J, with 5 bases between. CDR3 size: 14 residues. Germline CDR1 MGHRA, CDR2 YSYEKL.

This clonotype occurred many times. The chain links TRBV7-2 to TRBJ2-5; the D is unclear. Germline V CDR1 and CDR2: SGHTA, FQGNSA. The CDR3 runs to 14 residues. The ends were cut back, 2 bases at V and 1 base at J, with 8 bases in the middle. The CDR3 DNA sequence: TGTGCCAGCAGCTTAACTTTACTCCAAGAGACCCAGTACTTC. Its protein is CASSLTLLQETQYF.

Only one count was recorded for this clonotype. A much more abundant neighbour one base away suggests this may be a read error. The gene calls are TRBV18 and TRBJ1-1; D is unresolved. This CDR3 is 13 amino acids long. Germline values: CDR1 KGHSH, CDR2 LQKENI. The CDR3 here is CARSPAADTEAFF. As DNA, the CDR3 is TGTGCCCGCTCACCAGCGGCAGACACTGAAGCTTTCTTT.

CDR3 in amino acids: CASSHPTGLASGDTQYF. The CDR3, as DNA: TGTGCCAGCAGTCACCCCACGGGACTAGCGTCGGGAGATACGCAGTATTTT. The J gene is TRBJ2-3, the V gene TRBV25-1; 10 bases are shared with TRBD2. With 5 bases clipped from V and 5 bases from J, the junction kept 13 bases outside the gene matches. CDR3 length: 17 amino acids. Germline V gene lookup returns CDR1 MGHDK and CDR2 SYGVNS.

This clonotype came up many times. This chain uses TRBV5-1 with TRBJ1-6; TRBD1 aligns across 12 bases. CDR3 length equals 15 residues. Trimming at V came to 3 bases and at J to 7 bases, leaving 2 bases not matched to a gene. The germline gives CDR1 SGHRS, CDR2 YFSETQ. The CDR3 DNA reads TGCGCCAGCAGCTGGGACAGGGGGCGGAATTCACCCCTCCACTTT. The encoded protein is CASSWDRGRNSPLHF. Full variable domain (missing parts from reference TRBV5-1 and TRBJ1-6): KAGVTQTPRYLIKTRGQQVTLSCSPISGHRSVSWYQQTPGQGLQFLFEYFSETQRNKGNFPGRFSGRQFSNSRSEMNVSTLELGDSALYLCASSWDRGRNSPLHFGNGTRLTVT.

CDR3: CASSLVGGAEPQHF. The CDR3 region has the DNA TGCGCCAGCAGCTTGGTGGGGGGCGCGGAGCCCCAGCATTTT. The rearrangement links TRBV5-1 to TRBJ1-5; TRBD1 is a possible D gene (6 bases). The CDR3 is 14 amino acids. Deletions cut 0 bases from V and 8 bases from J, with 12 bases between. Germline CDR1 is SGHRS and CDR2 is YFSETQ.

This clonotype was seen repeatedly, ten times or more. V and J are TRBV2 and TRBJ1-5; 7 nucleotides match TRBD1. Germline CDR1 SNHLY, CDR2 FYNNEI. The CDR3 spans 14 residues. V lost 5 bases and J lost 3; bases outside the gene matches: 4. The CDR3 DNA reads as TGTGCCAGCAGTCGGACAGGCAACAATCAGCCCCAGCATTTT. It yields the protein CASSRTGNNQPQHF.

The CDR3 bases are TGCAGTGCTCGAGGCGCGAGACGGAGCAATCAGCCCCAGCATTTT. Amino acid sequence: CSARGARRSNQPQHF. The rearrangement uses TRBV20-1 and TRBJ1-5; no definite D call. The CDR3 loop spans 15 amino acids. V lost 5 bases and J lost 1, with 15 bases in between. Germline V CDR1 and CDR2: DFQATT, SNEGSKA (reference sequence).

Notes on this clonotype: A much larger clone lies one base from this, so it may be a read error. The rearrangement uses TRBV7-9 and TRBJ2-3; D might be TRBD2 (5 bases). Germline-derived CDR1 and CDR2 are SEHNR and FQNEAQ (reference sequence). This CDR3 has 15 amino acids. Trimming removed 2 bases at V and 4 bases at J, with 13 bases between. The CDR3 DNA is TGTGCCAGCAGCTTAACCGAGGGAGTTTCAGATACGCAGTATTTT. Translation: CASSLTEGVSDTQYF.

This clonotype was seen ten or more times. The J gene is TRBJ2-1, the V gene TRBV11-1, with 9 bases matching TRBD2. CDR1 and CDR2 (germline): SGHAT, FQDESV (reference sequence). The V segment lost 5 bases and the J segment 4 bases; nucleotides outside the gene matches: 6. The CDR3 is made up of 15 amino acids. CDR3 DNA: TGTGCCAGCAGCCCTAGCGGGATCCTTTACAATGAGCAGTTCTTC. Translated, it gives CASSPSGILYNEQFF.

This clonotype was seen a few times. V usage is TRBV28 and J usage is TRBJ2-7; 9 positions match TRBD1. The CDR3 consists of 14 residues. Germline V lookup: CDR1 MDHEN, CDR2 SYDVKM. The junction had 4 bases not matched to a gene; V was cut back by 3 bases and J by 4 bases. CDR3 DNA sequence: TGTGCCAGCAGTTTCGGAGGACAGGGGTACGAGCAGTACTTC. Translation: CASSFGGQGYEQYF.

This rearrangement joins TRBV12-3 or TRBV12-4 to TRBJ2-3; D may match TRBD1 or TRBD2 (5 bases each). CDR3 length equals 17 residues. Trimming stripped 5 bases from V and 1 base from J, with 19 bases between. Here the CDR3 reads CASSRKLQERGTDTQYF. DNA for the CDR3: TGTGCCAGCAGTCGCAAATTACAGGAGAGGGGCACAGATACGCAGTATTTT.

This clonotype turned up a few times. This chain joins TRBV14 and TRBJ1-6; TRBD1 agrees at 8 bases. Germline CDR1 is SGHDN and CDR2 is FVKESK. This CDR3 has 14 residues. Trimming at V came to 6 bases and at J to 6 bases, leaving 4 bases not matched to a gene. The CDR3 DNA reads TGTGCCAGCAGACAGACAGGGGCTAATTCACCCCTCCACTTT. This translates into CASRQTGANSPLHF. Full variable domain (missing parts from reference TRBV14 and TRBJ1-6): EAGVTQFPSHSVIEKGQTVTLRCDPISGHDNLYWYRRVMGKEIKFLLHFVKESKQDESGMPNNRFLAERTGGTYSTLKVQPAELEDSGVYFCASRQTGANSPLHFGNGTRLTVT.

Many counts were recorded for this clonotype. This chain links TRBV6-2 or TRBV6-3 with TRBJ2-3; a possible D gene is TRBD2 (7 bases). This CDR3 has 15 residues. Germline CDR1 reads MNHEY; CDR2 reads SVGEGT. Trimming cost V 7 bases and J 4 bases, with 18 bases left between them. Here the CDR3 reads CASTPRGGGPDTQYF. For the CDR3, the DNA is TGTGCCAGCACCCCAAGGGGGGGCGGACCAGATACGCAGTATTTT.

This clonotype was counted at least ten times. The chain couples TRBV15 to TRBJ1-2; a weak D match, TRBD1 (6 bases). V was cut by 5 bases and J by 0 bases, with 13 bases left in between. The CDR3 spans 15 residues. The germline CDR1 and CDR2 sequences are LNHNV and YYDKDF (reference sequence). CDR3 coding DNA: TGTGCCACCAGCGGAGGACAGCTCCCTAACTATGGCTACACCTTC. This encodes CATSGGQLPNYGYTF.

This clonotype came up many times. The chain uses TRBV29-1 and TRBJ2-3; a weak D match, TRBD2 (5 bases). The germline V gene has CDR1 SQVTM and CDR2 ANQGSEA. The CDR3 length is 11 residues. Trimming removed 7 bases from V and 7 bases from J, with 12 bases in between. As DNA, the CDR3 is TGCAGCGCCGACCGGGGAAATACGCAGTATTTT. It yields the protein CSADRGNTQYF.